Described below is a single T cell receptor (beta chain) sequence and its context. Measured with immunoSEQ multiplex PCR; TCRdb has only the in-frame clones, and not every one. The profile covers approximately 31,000 clones, with around 90% appearing a single time and about 54% taken by the ten largest. The record originates from a study of OX40 agonist ivuxolimab in advanced cancers. With V trimmed by 3 bases and J by 4 bases, 8 bases remained unmatched. This CDR3 is built from 15 residues. The germline V gene encodes CDR1 SGHNT and CDR2 YYREEE (reference sequence). V and J are TRBV5-4 and TRBJ2-5, with 8 nucleotides matching TRBD1. The clonotype originates from an adult with an advanced solid tumor such as melanoma, head and neck, liver or kidney cancer. This material consisted of CD4+ or CD8+ T cells sorted from blood, taken in a trial of the OX40 agonist ivuxolimab. In nucleotides, the CDR3 is TGTGCCAGCAGCTACGACCTCGACAGGGGAGAGACCCAGTACTTC. Residues: CASSYDLDRGETQYF.